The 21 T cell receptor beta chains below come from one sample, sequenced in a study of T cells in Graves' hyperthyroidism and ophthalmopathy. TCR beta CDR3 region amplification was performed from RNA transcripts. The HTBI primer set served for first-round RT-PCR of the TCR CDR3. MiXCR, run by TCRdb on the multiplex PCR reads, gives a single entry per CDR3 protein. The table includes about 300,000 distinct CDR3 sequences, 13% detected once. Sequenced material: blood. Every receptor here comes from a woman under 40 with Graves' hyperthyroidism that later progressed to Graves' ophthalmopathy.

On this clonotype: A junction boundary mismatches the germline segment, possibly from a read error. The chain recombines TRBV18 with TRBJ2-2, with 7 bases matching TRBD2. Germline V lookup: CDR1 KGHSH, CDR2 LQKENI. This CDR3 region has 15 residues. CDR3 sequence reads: CARSPPGTTTGELFF. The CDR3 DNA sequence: TGTGCCAGATCACCACCAGGGACTACCACCGGGGAGCTGTTTTTT.

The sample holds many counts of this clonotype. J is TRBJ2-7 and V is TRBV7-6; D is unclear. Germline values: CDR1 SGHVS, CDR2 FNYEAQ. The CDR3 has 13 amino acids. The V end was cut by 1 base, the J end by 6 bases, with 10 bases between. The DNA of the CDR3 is TGTGCCAGCAGCTTAGTACGGACGGGCGAGCAGTACTTC. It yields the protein CASSLVRTGEQYF.

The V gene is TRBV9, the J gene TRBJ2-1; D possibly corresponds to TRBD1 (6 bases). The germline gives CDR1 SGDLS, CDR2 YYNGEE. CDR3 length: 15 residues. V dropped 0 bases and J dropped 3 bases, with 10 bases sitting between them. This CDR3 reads CASSVEGVHYNEQFF. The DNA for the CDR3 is TGTGCCAGCAGCGTAGAGGGGGTCCACTACAATGAGCAGTTCTTC.

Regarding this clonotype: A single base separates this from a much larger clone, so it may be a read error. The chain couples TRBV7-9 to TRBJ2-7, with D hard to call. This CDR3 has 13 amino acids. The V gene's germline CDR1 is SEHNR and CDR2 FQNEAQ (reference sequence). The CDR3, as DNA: TGTGCCGGCAGCCCGTCCTCGCTTTTGGAGCAGTACTTC. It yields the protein CAGSPSSLLEQYF.

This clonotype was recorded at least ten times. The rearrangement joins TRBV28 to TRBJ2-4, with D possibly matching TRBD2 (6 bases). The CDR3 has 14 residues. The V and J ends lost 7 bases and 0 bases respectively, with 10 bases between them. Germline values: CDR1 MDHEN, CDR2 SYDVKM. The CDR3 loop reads CASTDGGAKNIQYF. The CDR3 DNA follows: TGTGCCAGCACCGACGGGGGAGCCAAAAACATTCAGTACTTC.

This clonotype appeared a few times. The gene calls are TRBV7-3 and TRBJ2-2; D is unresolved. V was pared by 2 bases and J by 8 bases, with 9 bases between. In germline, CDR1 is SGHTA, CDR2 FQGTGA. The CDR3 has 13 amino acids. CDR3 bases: TGTGCCAGCAGCTTATACAGCGAGGGGGAGCTGTTTTTT. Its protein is CASSLYSEGELFF.

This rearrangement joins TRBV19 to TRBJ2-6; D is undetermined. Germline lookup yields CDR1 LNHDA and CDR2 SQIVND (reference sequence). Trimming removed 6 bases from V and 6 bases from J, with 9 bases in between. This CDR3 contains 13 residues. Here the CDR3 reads CASSITEANVLTF. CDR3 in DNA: TGTGCCAGTAGCATAACTGAGGCCAACGTCCTGACTTTC.

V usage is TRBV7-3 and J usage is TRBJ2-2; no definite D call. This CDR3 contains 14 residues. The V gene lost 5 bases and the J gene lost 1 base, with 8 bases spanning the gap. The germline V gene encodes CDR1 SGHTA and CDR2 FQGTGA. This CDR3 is CASSRGENTGELFF. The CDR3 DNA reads TGTGCCAGCAGCCGCGGAGAGAACACCGGGGAGCTGTTTTTT.

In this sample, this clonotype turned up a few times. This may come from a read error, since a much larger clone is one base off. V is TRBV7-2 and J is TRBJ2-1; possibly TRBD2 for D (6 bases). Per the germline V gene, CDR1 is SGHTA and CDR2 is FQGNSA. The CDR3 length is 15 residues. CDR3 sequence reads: CAGSRLSEGRGEQFF. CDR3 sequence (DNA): TGTGCCGGCAGCCGTTTATCGGAGGGCCGAGGAGAGCAGTTCTTC.

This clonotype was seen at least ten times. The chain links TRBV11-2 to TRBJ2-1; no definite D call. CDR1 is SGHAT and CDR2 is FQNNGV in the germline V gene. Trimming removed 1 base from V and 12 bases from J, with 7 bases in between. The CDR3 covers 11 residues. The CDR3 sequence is CASSLGLGQFF. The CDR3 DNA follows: TGTGCCAGCAGCTTAGGGTTGGGGCAGTTCTTC.

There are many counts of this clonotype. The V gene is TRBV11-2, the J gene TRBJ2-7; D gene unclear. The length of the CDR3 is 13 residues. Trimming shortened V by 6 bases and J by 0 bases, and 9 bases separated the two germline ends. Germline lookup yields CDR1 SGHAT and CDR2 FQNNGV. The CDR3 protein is CASRATVSYEQYF. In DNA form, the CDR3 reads TGTGCCAGCAGGGCCACGGTCTCCTACGAGCAGTACTTC.

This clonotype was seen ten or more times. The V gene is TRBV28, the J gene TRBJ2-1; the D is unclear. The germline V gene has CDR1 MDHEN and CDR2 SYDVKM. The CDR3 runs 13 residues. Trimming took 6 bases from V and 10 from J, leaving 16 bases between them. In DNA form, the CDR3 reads TGTGCCAGCAGCCTGAGTTGGGCTACCGAGCAGTTCTTC. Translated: CASSLSWATEQFF. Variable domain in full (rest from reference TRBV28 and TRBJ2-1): DVKVTQSSRYLVKRTGEKVFLECVQDMDHENMFWYRQDPGLGLRLIYFSYDVKMKEKGDIPEGYSVSREKKERFSLILESASTNQTSMYLCASSLSWATEQFFGPGTRLTVL.

In DNA, the CDR3 is TGTGCCAGCAGCCGACAGGGGCCCTACGAGCAGTACTTC. Translation: CASSRQGPYEQYF. V and J are TRBV3-1 and TRBJ2-7; 8 bases map to TRBD1. The CDR3 spans 13 residues. Per germline, CDR1 LGHDT and CDR2 YNNKEL (reference sequence). After removal of 4 bases from V and 2 bases from J, the junction contained 1 base not matched to a gene.

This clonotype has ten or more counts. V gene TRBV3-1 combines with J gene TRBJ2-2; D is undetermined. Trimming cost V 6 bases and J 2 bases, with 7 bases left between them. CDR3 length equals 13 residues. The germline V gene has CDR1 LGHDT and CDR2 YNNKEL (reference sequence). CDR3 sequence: CASRRSNTGELFF. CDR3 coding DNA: TGTGCCAGCAGGCGGAGTAACACCGGGGAGCTGTTTTTT.

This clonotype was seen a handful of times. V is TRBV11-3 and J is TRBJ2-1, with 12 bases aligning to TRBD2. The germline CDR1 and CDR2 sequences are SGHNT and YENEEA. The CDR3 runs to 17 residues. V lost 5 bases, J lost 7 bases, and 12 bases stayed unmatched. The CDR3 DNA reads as TGTGCCAGCAGCCCCAGGGCTAGCGGGAGGGCCGTGAATGAGCAGTTCTTC. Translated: CASSPRASGRAVNEQFF.

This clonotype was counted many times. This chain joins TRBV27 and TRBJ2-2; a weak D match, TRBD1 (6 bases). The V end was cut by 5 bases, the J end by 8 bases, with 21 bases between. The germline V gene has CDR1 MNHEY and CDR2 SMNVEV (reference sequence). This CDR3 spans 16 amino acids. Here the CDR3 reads CASSPTRVQGIGELFF. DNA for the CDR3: TGTGCCAGCAGTCCGACCCGGGTCCAGGGGATAGGGGAGCTGTTTTTT.

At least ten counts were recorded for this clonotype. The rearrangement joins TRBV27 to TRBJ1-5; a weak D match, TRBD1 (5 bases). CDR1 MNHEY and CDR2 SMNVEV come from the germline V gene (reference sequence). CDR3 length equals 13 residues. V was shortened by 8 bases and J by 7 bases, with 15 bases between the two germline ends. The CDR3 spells CASSGGDLQPQHF. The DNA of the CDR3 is TGTGCCAGCTCTGGGGGGGATTTGCAGCCCCAGCATTTT.

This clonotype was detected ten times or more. The CDR3 DNA reads as TGTGCCAGCAGCTCGCTCCTTAGCGGGATGAGGACAGATACGCAGTATTTT. As protein: CASSSLLSGMRTDTQYF. The chain employs TRBV5-8 and TRBJ2-3, with 8 positions matching TRBD2. Germline V gene data show CDR1 as SGHTS and CDR2 as YDEGEE. CDR3 length: 17 amino acids. Trimming at V came to 3 bases and at J to 3 bases, leaving 12 bases not matched to a gene.

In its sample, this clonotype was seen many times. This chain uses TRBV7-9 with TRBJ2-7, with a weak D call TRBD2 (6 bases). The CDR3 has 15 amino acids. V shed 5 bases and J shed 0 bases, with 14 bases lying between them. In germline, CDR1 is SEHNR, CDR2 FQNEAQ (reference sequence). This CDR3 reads CASSVTGTYSYEQYF. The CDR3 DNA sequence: TGTGCCAGCAGCGTGACCGGGACTTACTCCTACGAGCAGTACTTC.

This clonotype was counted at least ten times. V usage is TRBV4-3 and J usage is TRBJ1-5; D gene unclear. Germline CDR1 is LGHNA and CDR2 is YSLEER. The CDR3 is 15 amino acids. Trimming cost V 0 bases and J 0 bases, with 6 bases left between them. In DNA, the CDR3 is TGCGCCAGCAGCCAAGAACCGAATAGCAATCAGCCCCAGCATTTT. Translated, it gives CASSQEPNSNQPQHF.

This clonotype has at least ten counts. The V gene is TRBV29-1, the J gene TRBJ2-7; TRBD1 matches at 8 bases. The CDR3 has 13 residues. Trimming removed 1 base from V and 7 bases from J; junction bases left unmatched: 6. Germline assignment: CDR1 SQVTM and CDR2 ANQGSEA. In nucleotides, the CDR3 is TGCAGCGTTGAAGGGCAGGGGGCGAGTGAGCAGTACTTC. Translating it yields CSVEGQGASEQYF.